These 15 T cell receptor beta chains were sequenced from one sample in a study of T cells in localized non-small cell lung cancer. TCRdb keeps only in-frame clones here, not all; method: immunoSEQ multiplex PCR. The data hold about 53,000 clones, with 75% to 90% observed a single time. Sequencing was performed on peripheral blood mononuclear cells, taken before any cancer treatment. Source of these receptors: a man aged 35-75 years with stage III lung adenocarcinoma.

The rearrangement links TRBV5-4 to TRBJ2-7, with TRBD1 as a possible D gene (6 bases). V dropped 2 bases and J dropped 3 bases, with 12 bases sitting between them. In germline, CDR1 is SGHNT, CDR2 YYREEE (reference sequence). The CDR3 has 14 residues. The CDR3 is CASSLGGALYEQYF. DNA of the CDR3: TGTGCCAGCAGCTTAGGGGGAGCCCTCTACGAGCAGTACTTC.

The CDR3 DNA reads TGCGCCAGCAGTGAGTCCGGGACTAGCGGGAGGGATGAGCAGTTCTTC. It encodes CASSESGTSGRDEQFF. The chain links TRBV10-1 to TRBJ2-1; 16 bases match TRBD2. V lost 0 bases to trimming and J lost 8 bases; unmatched junction nucleotides: 1. CDR1 WNHNN and CDR2 SYGVQD come from the germline V gene (reference sequence). This CDR3 has 16 residues.

CDR3 residues: CSAGLGYEQYF. The CDR3 coding sequence is TGCAGTGCGGGACTGGGGTACGAGCAGTACTTC. The V gene is TRBV20-1, the J gene TRBJ2-7, with D possibly being TRBD2 (6 bases). The CDR3 has 11 residues. The V end was cut by 6 bases, the J end by 4 bases, with 10 bases between. From germline, CDR1 is DFQATT and CDR2 SNEGSKA (reference sequence).

This clone has more than one count but fewer than ten. This chain uses TRBV29-1 with TRBJ1-5, with 8 nucleotides matching TRBD1. The length of the CDR3 is 14 residues. The V gene end was trimmed by 6 bases and the J gene end by 5 bases; junction bases not matched to a gene: 9. Germline values: CDR1 SQVTM, CDR2 ANQGSEA. CDR3 sequence (DNA): TGCAGCGTGGGGACAGGTAAACGAGATCAGCCCCAGCATTTT. It yields the protein CSVGTGKRDQPQHF.

The chain has TRBV9 and TRBJ2-1; unclear D gene. V was clipped by 0 bases and J by 1 base, with 8 bases between them. From germline, CDR1 is SGDLS and CDR2 YYNGEE. This CDR3 has 15 amino acids. The CDR3 spells CASSVESASYNEQFF. DNA of the CDR3: TGTGCCAGCAGCGTAGAAAGCGCTTCCTACAATGAGCAGTTCTTC.

The genes are TRBV9 and TRBJ2-7, with 7 bases that match TRBD2. With 4 bases clipped from V and 3 bases from J, the junction kept 10 bases outside the gene matches. The length of the CDR3 is 15 residues. Germline values: CDR1 SGDLS, CDR2 YYNGEE. Here the CDR3 reads CASSPWGGSGYEQYF. The CDR3, as DNA: TGTGCCAGCAGCCCGTGGGGGGGGTCTGGCTACGAGCAGTACTTC.

V gene TRBV11-2 combines with J gene TRBJ2-1; a weak D match, TRBD2 (5 bases). CDR3 length: 14 residues. The V end lost 2 bases, the J end lost 8 bases, and 13 bases lay between the germline ends. The V gene's germline CDR1 is SGHAT and CDR2 FQNNGV. CDR3 in amino acids: CASSLSGVIYEQFF. In DNA, the CDR3 is TGTGCCAGCAGCTTATCCGGGGTAATCTATGAGCAGTTCTTC.

This clone was detected a few times. The chain couples TRBV9 to TRBJ2-7; D perhaps matches TRBD1 (6 bases). The germline V gene encodes CDR1 SGDLS and CDR2 YYNGEE. V lost 0 bases to trimming and J lost 5 bases, with 15 bases between them. The CDR3 has 15 amino acids. The CDR3 loop reads CASSVEGRGRDEQYF. CDR3 coding DNA: TGTGCCAGCAGCGTAGAAGGCAGGGGAAGAGACGAGCAGTACTTC.

This clone was seen once. The gene calls are TRBV4-3 and TRBJ1-5; no clear D. The germline CDR1 and CDR2 sequences are LGHNA and YSLEER. Trimming removed 4 bases at V and 2 bases at J, with 9 bases between. This CDR3 has 14 amino acids. CDR3 amino acids: CASSLLVGNQPQHF. In DNA, the CDR3 is TGCGCCAGCAGCCTCTTGGTTGGCAATCAGCCCCAGCATTTT.

The rearrangement joins TRBV7-2 to TRBJ2-1; D unclear. V lost 3 bases and J 7 bases, leaving 10 bases between the germline ends. The germline V gene encodes CDR1 SGHTA and CDR2 FQGNSA. The CDR3 is 13 amino acids. Here the CDR3 reads CASSLVAENEQFF. The CDR3 DNA follows: TGTGCCAGCAGCTTGGTAGCAGAAAATGAGCAGTTCTTC.

The J gene is TRBJ2-1, the V gene TRBV10-3; 7 nucleotides line up with TRBD1. Germline CDR1 reads ENHRY; CDR2 reads SYGVKD. The ends lost 3 bases at V and 0 bases at J; junction bases unmatched: 5. CDR3 length: 16 amino acids. The CDR3 spells CAISDSTGSSYNEQFF. The CDR3 bases are TGTGCCATCAGTGACTCGACAGGGAGCTCCTACAATGAGCAGTTCTTC.

This chain uses TRBV30 with TRBJ1-2; D is unclear. The germline V gene has CDR1 GTSNPN and CDR2 SVGIG (reference sequence). V lost 0 bases to trimming and J lost 7 bases, with 9 bases between them. The CDR3 totals 12 residues. The CDR3 loop reads CAWSVPRGGYTF. CDR3 in DNA: TGTGCCTGGAGTGTACCGCGGGGTGGCTACACCTTC.

As for this clone: An end of the junction does not agree with germline; a read error may underlie this. V is TRBV11-1 and J is TRBJ2-3; 9 nucleotides match TRBD2. Germline-derived CDR1 and CDR2 are SGHAT and FQDESV (reference sequence). This CDR3 has 13 amino acids. CDR3 sequence (DNA): TGTGCCAGCCTTTCGATTAGCGGGGGAGAGATAGATTTT. It specifies CASLSISGGEIDF.

V gene TRBV19 combines with J gene TRBJ1-1, with a tentative D call TRBD1 (6 bases). V lost 0 bases, J lost 0 bases, and 17 bases lay in between. The length of the CDR3 is 18 residues. Germline V gene lookup returns CDR1 LNHDA and CDR2 SQIVND (reference sequence). The DNA for the CDR3 is TGTGCCAGTAGTATAGATGGGGGGGGGCGAAGAATGAACACTGAAGCTTTCTTT. Translation: CASSIDGGGRRMNTEAFF.

V usage is TRBV7-3 and J usage is TRBJ1-3, with TRBD1 matching over 7 bases. The CDR3 extends over 15 amino acids. Trimming removed 5 bases from V and 0 bases from J; junction bases left unmatched: 4. The germline V gene has CDR1 SGHTA and CDR2 FQGTGA. CDR3 nucleotide sequence: TGTGCCAGCAGCCGGACAGGCGACTCTGGAAACACCATATATTTT. Its translation: CASSRTGDSGNTIYF.